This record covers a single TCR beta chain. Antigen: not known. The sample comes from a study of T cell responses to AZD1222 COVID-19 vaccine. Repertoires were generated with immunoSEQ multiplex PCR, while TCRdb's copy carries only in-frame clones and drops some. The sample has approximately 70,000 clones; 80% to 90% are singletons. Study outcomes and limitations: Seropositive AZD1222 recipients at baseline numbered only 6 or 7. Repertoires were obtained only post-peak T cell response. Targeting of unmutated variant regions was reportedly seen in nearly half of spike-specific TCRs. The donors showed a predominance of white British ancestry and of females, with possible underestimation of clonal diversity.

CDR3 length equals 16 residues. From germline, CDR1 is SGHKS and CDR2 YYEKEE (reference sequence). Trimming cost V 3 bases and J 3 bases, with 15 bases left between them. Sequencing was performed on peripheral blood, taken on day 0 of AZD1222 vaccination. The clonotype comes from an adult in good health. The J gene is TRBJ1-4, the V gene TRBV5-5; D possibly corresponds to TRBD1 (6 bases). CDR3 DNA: TGTGCCAGCAGCTCCAAGCCCAGGGGATCTAATGAAAAACTGTTTTTT. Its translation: CASSSKPRGSNEKLFF.